This T cell receptor (beta chain) was documented in a study of T cell repertoires in cytomegalovirus infection. Study as a whole: Public TCR beta signatures were indicative of both CMV infection and a matching HLA type. General observations from the study: The response measured ex vivo was dominated by TCR beta clonotypes (HLA-C-restricted and CMV-specific).

The table lists this clonotype with a few counts. Its target is not known. The CDR3 contains 14 residues. Germline V gene data show CDR1 as SNHLY and CDR2 as FYNNEI. The V segment lost 6 bases and the J segment 5 bases; nucleotides outside the gene matches: 5. TCRdb re-analysed the reads in MiXCR, keeping a single row per CDR3 protein. Counted here are about 740,000 distinct CDR3 sequences, 35% occurring once; the ten biggest clones make up 2.8%. The J gene is TRBJ2-2, the V gene TRBV2, with 8 nucleotides matching TRBD1. The receptor's source is a human donor in good health (CMV status not recorded). Some clones in this sample may be carry-over from other donors' samples. What was sequenced was PBMCs. The CDR3 DNA is TGTGCCAGCAGCGGACAGGGTCGGACCGGGGAGCTGTTTTTT. Its protein product is CASSGQGRTGELFF.